This is a list of T cell receptor beta chains from one sample in a study of cytomegalovirus exposure and HLA in healthy donors. The method was immunoSEQ multiplex PCR; TCRdb's version includes in-frame clones alone and lacks a portion of them. Among some 170,000 clones, about 80% were seen once, and the ten largest hold 4% to 5.5%. The specimen sequenced was PBMCs. The receptor source for this set is a man aged 25-45 years in good health and CMV-seronegative. The CDR3 runs from the conserved cysteine through the conserved F or W. The order of the fields is D gene, clone size, V gene, J gene, CDR3 protein, CDR3 DNA. A D gene is named only where the DNA matches it firmly. A row's size may be missing; if present it is once, few, many or a size class.

D: NA
size: NA
V: TRBV29-1
J: TRBJ1-1
CDR3: CSVESRVVSVNTEAFF
DNA: TGCAGCGTAGAGAGCAGGGTCGTCTCAGTGAACACTGAAGCTTTCTTT

D: NA
size: NA
V: TRBV6-6
J: TRBJ1-4
CDR3: CASSLTREREKLFF
DNA: TGTGCCAGCAGTTTGACACGGGAAAGGGAAAAACTGTTTTTT

D: TRBD1
size: NA
V: TRBV19
J: TRBJ1-1
CDR3: CASSIPGQAAEAFF
DNA: TGTGCCAGTAGTATCCCAGGACAGGCAGCTGAAGCTTTCTTT

D: TRBD1
size: NA
V: TRBV14
J: TRBJ1-4
CDR3: CASSLRTGGNEKLFF
DNA: TGTGCCAGCAGCCTTAGGACAGGGGGGAATGAAAAACTGTTTTTT

D: TRBD2
size: NA
V: TRBV27
J: TRBJ2-4
CDR3: CASSYEGGAKNIQYF
DNA: TGTGCCAGCAGTTACGAGGGAGGGGCCAAAAACATTCAGTACTTC

D: TRBD2
size: NA
V: TRBV6-6
J: TRBJ2-3
CDR3: CASSPWVGGSTDTQYF
DNA: TGTGCCTCCAGCCCCTGGGTGGGAGGGAGCACAGATACGCAGTATTTT

D: TRBD1
size: NA
V: TRBV29-1
J: TRBJ2-1
CDR3: CSVEGGLRGRNEQFF
DNA: TGCAGCGTTGAAGGGGGGTTGAGGGGGCGTAATGAGCAGTTCTTC

D: NA
size: NA
V: TRBV5-6
J: TRBJ1-5
CDR3: CASSSGPGGPQHF
DNA: TGTGCCAGCAGCTCGGGCCCCGGAGGGCCCCAGCATTTT

D: TRBD2
size: NA
V: TRBV7-8
J: TRBJ2-1
CDR3: CASSTELAGAPDEQFF
DNA: TGTGCCAGCAGCACAGAACTAGCGGGAGCTCCCGATGAGCAGTTCTTC

D: NA
size: NA
V: TRBV30
J: TRBJ2-2
CDR3: CACTRGSNTGELFF
DNA: TGTGCCTGTACCAGGGGATCGAACACCGGGGAGCTGTTTTTT

D: NA
size: NA
V: TRBV9
J: TRBJ1-1
CDR3: CASSAASGGNTEAFF
DNA: TGTGCCAGCAGCGCCGCTTCTGGCGGGAACACTGAAGCTTTCTTT

D: NA
size: NA
V: TRBV28
J: TRBJ1-5
CDR3: CASSMDSLGNQPQHF
DNA: TGTGCCAGCAGTATGGACTCCCTAGGTAATCAGCCCCAGCATTTT

D: TRBD1
size: NA
V: TRBV30
J: TRBJ1-1
CDR3: CALGPGQGVEKNTEAFF
DNA: TGTGCCTTGGGGCCGGGACAGGGTGTGGAGAAGAACACTGAAGCTTTCTTT

D: NA
size: NA
V: TRBV6-5
J: TRBJ1-5
CDR3: CASSYPGGASNQPQHF
DNA: TGTGCCAGCAGTTACCCCGGTGGGGCTAGCAATCAGCCCCAGCATTTT

D: TRBD1
size: NA
V: TRBV9
J: TRBJ2-7
CDR3: CASSAGQGSGEQYF
DNA: TGTGCCAGCAGCGCCGGACAGGGTTCGGGCGAGCAGTACTTC

D: TRBD1
size: NA
V: TRBV9
J: TRBJ1-3
CDR3: CASTSTGEGNTIYF
DNA: TGTGCCAGCACCTCGACAGGGGAGGGGAACACCATATATTTT

D: NA
size: NA
V: TRBV28
J: TRBJ1-2
CDR3: CASSLRGFGGYTF
DNA: TGTGCCAGCAGTTTAAGAGGGTTTGGTGGCTACACCTTC

D: NA
size: NA
V: TRBV9
J: TRBJ1-2
CDR3: CASSVGSRGAGDYGYTF
DNA: TGTGCCAGCAGCGTAGGAAGTCGGGGGGCCGGAGACTATGGCTACACCTTC

D: TRBD1
size: NA
V: TRBV5-6
J: TRBJ2-7
CDR3: CASSSGTGAYEQYF
DNA: TGTGCCAGCAGCTCCGGGACAGGTGCCTACGAGCAGTACTTC

D: NA
size: NA
V: TRBV10-3
J: TRBJ2-1
CDR3: CAISGGQNNEQFF
DNA: TGTGCCATCAGTGGAGGCCAAAACAATGAGCAGTTCTTC

D: TRBD1
size: once
V: TRBV9
J: TRBJ1-1
CDR3: CASTPVGTGGPVGEAFF
DNA: TGTGCCAGCACCCCCGTCGGGACAGGGGGCCCTGTCGGGGAAGCTTTCTTT

D: TRBD1
size: NA
V: TRBV18
J: TRBJ2-6
CDR3: CASSPGTGAGANVLTF
DNA: TGTGCCAGCTCACCCGGGACAGGGGCTGGGGCCAACGTCCTGACTTTC

D: NA
size: NA
V: TRBV29-1
J: TRBJ1-2
CDR3: CSVEGVYGYTF
DNA: TGCAGCGTTGAAGGAGTCTATGGCTACACCTTC

D: NA
size: NA
V: TRBV28
J: TRBJ2-1
CDR3: CASSLRPSSYNEQFF
DNA: TGTGCCAGCAGTTTGAGGCCCAGCTCCTACAATGAGCAGTTCTTC

D: TRBD1
size: NA
V: TRBV30
J: TRBJ1-1
CDR3: CAWSRPGTVTEAFF
DNA: TGTGCCTGGAGTCGTCCTGGGACAGTTACTGAAGCTTTCTTT

D: NA
size: NA
V: TRBV9
J: TRBJ1-3
CDR3: CASSVTHSSGNTIYF
DNA: TGTGCCAGCAGCGTCACTCACAGCTCTGGAAACACCATATATTTT

D: NA
size: few
V: TRBV6-5
J: TRBJ1-1
CDR3: CASSPTRGAEAFF
DNA: TGTGCCAGCAGTCCAACACGGGGGGCTGAAGCTTTCTTT

D: TRBD1
size: NA
V: TRBV30
J: TRBJ2-3
CDR3: CAWSQGTGRTDTQYF
DNA: TGTGCCTGGAGTCAAGGGACAGGCCGCACAGATACGCAGTATTTT

D: NA
size: NA
V: TRBV2
J: TRBJ1-5
CDR3: CASTWGSEPQHF
DNA: TGTGCCAGCACTTGGGGCTCGGAGCCCCAGCATTTT

D: TRBD2
size: few
V: TRBV7-9
J: TRBJ2-7
CDR3: CASSLQGGATYEQYF
DNA: TGTGCCAGCAGCTTACAGGGAGGGGCAACGTACGAGCAGTACTTC

D: TRBD2
size: NA
V: TRBV7-9
J: TRBJ2-3
CDR3: CSSSLERGLAGVLDTQYF
DNA: TGTTCCAGCAGCTTAGAACGGGGACTAGCGGGAGTACTAGATACGCAGTATTTT

D: NA
size: NA
V: TRBV28
J: TRBJ2-7
CDR3: CASRPDYRTYEQYF
DNA: TGTGCCAGCAGGCCCGACTATCGAACCTACGAGCAGTACTTC

D: TRBD1
size: NA
V: TRBV28
J: TRBJ1-4
CDR3: CASTLGGTGLGLFF
DNA: TGTGCCAGCACCCTAGGGGGGACAGGGTTAGGACTGTTTTTT

D: TRBD1
size: NA
V: TRBV2
J: TRBJ1-1
CDR3: CASSERSPGGTGGTAFF
DNA: TGTGCCAGCAGTGAGAGGTCCCCTGGAGGGACAGGGGGCACAGCTTTCTTT

D: TRBD1
size: NA
V: TRBV5-1
J: TRBJ2-7
CDR3: CASSPGDSPSMIVGYEQYF
DNA: TGCGCCAGCAGCCCCGGGGACAGCCCCTCTATGATAGTCGGCTACGAGCAGTACTTC

D: TRBD2
size: NA
V: TRBV19
J: TRBJ2-3
CDR3: CASSIAPGGTDTQYF
DNA: TGTGCCAGTAGTATAGCCCCGGGGGGGACAGATACGCAGTATTTT

D: TRBD1
size: NA
V: TRBV19
J: TRBJ2-7
CDR3: CASSSTGTGLYEQYF
DNA: TGTGCCAGTAGTTCGACCGGGACAGGGCTCTACGAGCAGTACTTC

D: NA
size: NA
V: TRBV28
J: TRBJ2-3
CDR3: CASSSYRVSDTQYF
DNA: TGTGCCAGCAGTTCTTACCGGGTATCAGATACGCAGTATTTT

D: NA
size: NA
V: TRBV25-1
J: TRBJ2-7
CDR3: CASSEDDRGLEPEQYF
DNA: TGTGCCAGCAGTGAAGACGATCGGGGACTTGAGCCCGAGCAGTACTTC

D: TRBD2
size: once
V: TRBV7-6
J: TRBJ2-1
CDR3: CASSATSGRVNEQFF
DNA: TGTGCCAGCAGCGCTACTAGCGGGAGGGTGAATGAGCAGTTCTTC

D: TRBD1
size: NA
V: TRBV27
J: TRBJ2-1
CDR3: CASSPNGQVRNEQFF
DNA: TGTGCCAGCAGTCCAAACGGACAGGTTCGCAATGAGCAGTTCTTC

D: TRBD1
size: few
V: TRBV6-5
J: TRBJ2-1
CDR3: CASRDRGNSYNEQFF
DNA: TGTGCCAGCAGAGACAGGGGCAACTCCTACAATGAGCAGTTCTTC

D: TRBD2
size: NA
V: TRBV7-8
J: TRBJ2-1
CDR3: CASRSSGTSGTSSYNEQFF
DNA: TGTGCCAGCAGATCGTCCGGGACTAGCGGGACGAGCTCCTACAATGAGCAGTTCTTC

D: TRBD1
size: few
V: TRBV4-1
J: TRBJ1-4
CDR3: CASSRITGVGEKLFF
DNA: TGCGCCAGCAGCCGGATAACAGGGGTAGGAGAAAAACTGTTTTTT

D: NA
size: NA
V: TRBV10-3
J: TRBJ2-2
CDR3: CAISEFGGPGELFF
DNA: TGTGCCATCAGTGAGTTCGGGGGGCCCGGGGAGCTGTTTTTT

D: TRBD1
size: NA
V: TRBV11-3
J: TRBJ2-1
CDR3: CASSLGQGERNEQFF
DNA: TGTGCCAGCAGCCTCGGACAGGGGGAGCGCAATGAGCAGTTCTTC

D: NA
size: NA
V: TRBV5-1
J: TRBJ2-7
CDR3: CASSLNGDSYEQYF
DNA: TGCGCCAGCAGCTTGAACGGGGACTCCTACGAGCAGTACTTC